These 11 T cell receptor beta chains came from one sample sequenced in a study of T cells expressing NK-cell markers. TCRdb re-called the 5' RACE reads; every CDR3 protein appears as one record, without DNA. Its clone listing holds under 500,000 distinct CDR3 sequences. Material: blood T cells: a sorted CD56 or NKG2C T cell subset, CD4+ or CD8+ T cells, or bulk PBMC T cells (not recorded which). Receptors originate from a woman aged 18 to 69 in good health.

V gene TRBV12-3 or TRBV12-4 combines with J gene TRBJ1-5; TCRdb names TRBD1, which stays unverified in the absence of DNA. The CDR3 spans 17 residues. CDR3 in amino acids: CASSLPDRVGTNQPQHF.

J is TRBJ2-3 and V is TRBV18. The CDR3 length is 16 residues. Germline CDR1 and CDR2: KGHSH and LQKENI. Here the CDR3 reads CASSPEGGMGTDTQYF. The full variable domain, completed using reference TRBV18 and TRBJ2-3, is NAGVMQNPRHLVRRRGQEARLRCSPMKGHSHVYWYRQLPEEGLKFMVYLQKENIIDESGMPKERFSAEFPKEGPSILRIQQVVRGDSAAYFCASSPEGGMGTDTQYFGPGTRLTVL.

The V gene is TRBV12-3 or TRBV12-4, the J gene TRBJ1-5; as DNA is missing, the TRBD1 call by TCRdb cannot be tested. CDR3 length equals 14 residues. CDR3 sequence: CASSPQGGNQPQHF.

This chain joins TRBV19 and TRBJ1-2; TCRdb lists TRBD1, though no DNA is available to test this call. The CDR3 is 14 residues long. CDR1 is LNHDA and CDR2 is SQIVND in the germline V gene (reference sequence). CDR3 amino acids: CASSIGGRNYGYTF.

The chain couples TRBV19 to TRBJ2-7; as DNA is missing, the TRBD2 call by TCRdb cannot be tested. The CDR3 has 15 amino acids. Germline loops: CDR1 LNHDA, CDR2 SQIVND (reference sequence). CDR3: CASSSPTSGTFEQYF.

The chain uses TRBV4-3 and TRBJ2-3. Per germline, CDR1 LGHNA and CDR2 YSLEER. This CDR3 is built from 13 residues. The CDR3 region is CASSQVGADTQYF.

The rearrangement uses TRBV20-1 and TRBJ1-5; TCRdb's assignment of TRBD1 cannot be checked, as there is no DNA. The CDR3 spans 16 residues. From germline, CDR1 is DFQATT and CDR2 SNEGSKA (reference sequence). This chain's CDR3 is CSAAPGGQGSNQPQHF.

The rearrangement uses TRBV20-1 and TRBJ2-2. This CDR3 spans 11 amino acids. Germline V gene sequence: CDR1 DFQATT, CDR2 SNEGSKA (reference sequence). CDR3 sequence reads: CSAPNTGELFF.

This rearrangement joins TRBV5-1 to TRBJ1-1. Germline assignment: CDR1 SGHRS and CDR2 YFSETQ. This CDR3 comprises 13 residues. CDR3: CASSLESSTEAFF.

The rearrangement joins TRBV12-3 or TRBV12-4 to TRBJ1-2; as DNA is missing, the TRBD1 call by TCRdb cannot be tested. This CDR3 contains 12 residues. CDR3 sequence: CASTTPLRGYTF.

The rearrangement links TRBV5-1 to TRBJ2-1; the TCRdb call, TRBD2, lacks DNA for checking. The CDR3 is 15 residues long. Germline CDR1 reads SGHRS; CDR2 reads YFSETQ. CDR3 loop: CASSRLAGVSNEQFF.